The 15 T cell receptor beta chains presented below share a single source sample, sequenced in a study of T cell repertoires in cytomegalovirus infection. One entry per CDR3 protein results from TCRdb running MiXCR on the reads. The sample records about 600,000 distinct CDR3 sequences, 20% to 25% being singletons. Material: CD8+ T cells from PBMCs. Source of these receptors: a human donor in good health (CMV status not recorded). Some clones in this sample may be carry-over from other donors' samples.

This chain connects TRBV7-9 to TRBJ2-5; no reliable D call. V shed 5 bases and J shed 2 bases, with 15 bases lying between them. This CDR3 has 15 residues. The germline V gene has CDR1 SEHNR and CDR2 FQNEAQ (reference sequence). CDR3: CASSAYLHGQETQYF. The CDR3 DNA is TGTGCCAGCAGCGCCTACCTGCACGGTCAAGAGACCCAGTACTTC.

This clonotype was seen more than once but under ten times. The V and J genes are TRBV7-9 and TRBJ1-4; D is possibly TRBD1 (6 bases). V dropped 7 bases and J dropped 11 bases, with 20 bases sitting between them. In germline, CDR1 is SEHNR, CDR2 FQNEAQ (reference sequence). This CDR3 is 14 amino acids long. CDR3 nucleotides: TGTGCCAGCAAAAGGGGGGATGGGCTCGCCAAACTGTTTTTT. Its protein is CASKRGDGLAKLFF.

J is TRBJ2-5 and V is TRBV20-1; no firm D call. Trimming took off 0 bases at V and 5 bases at J, with 10 bases between the two ends. Germline V gene lookup returns CDR1 DFQATT and CDR2 SNEGSKA (reference sequence). This CDR3 is built from 13 residues. The CDR3 loop reads CSARDSKKETQYF. As DNA, the CDR3 is TGCAGTGCTAGAGATAGCAAGAAGGAGACCCAGTACTTC.

There are a few counts of this clonotype. The chain recombines TRBV29-1 with TRBJ2-6, with 7 positions matching TRBD1. J was trimmed by 1 base and V by 1 base; bases with no gene match: 4. From germline, CDR1 is SQVTM and CDR2 ANQGSEA. There are 16 residues in the CDR3. The chain's CDR3 is CSVEGHRGSGANVLTF. The CDR3 region has the DNA TGCAGCGTTGAAGGCCACAGGGGATCTGGGGCCAACGTCCTGACTTTC.

Here the CDR3 reads CASTYLGPGNTIYF. CDR3 in DNA: TGTGCCAGCACCTACCTGGGGCCCGGAAACACCATATATTTT. The chain has TRBV6-2 or TRBV6-3 and TRBJ1-3; a possible D gene is TRBD1 (5 bases). Between the trimmed V and J ends, which lost 7 bases and 4 bases, there was a span of 14 bases. There are 14 residues in the CDR3. Looked up from germline, CDR1 is MNHEY and CDR2 is SVGEGT.

The chain is built from TRBV29-1 and TRBJ1-1; tentative D call: TRBD1 (6 bases). Germline CDR1 and CDR2: SQVTM and ANQGSEA. The CDR3 sequence is 12 residues long. V was trimmed by 4 bases and J by 5 bases, leaving 11 bases between them. Written as DNA, the CDR3 is TGCAGCGTTGCCCTACAGGGTACTGAAGCTTTCTTT. Translation gives CSVALQGTEAFF.

The V and J genes are TRBV7-4 and TRBJ2-1, with 9 bases aligning to TRBD1. Germline CDR1 is SGHVT and CDR2 is SQSDAQ. V lost 4 bases to trimming and J lost 3 bases; unmatched junction nucleotides: 7. The CDR3 is 16 amino acids. CDR3 residues: CASSSPGQGYYNEQFF. As DNA, the CDR3 is TGTGCCAGCAGCTCTCCGGGACAGGGCTACTACAATGAGCAGTTCTTC.

In this sample, this clonotype turned up a few times. The CDR3 region has the DNA TGTGCCAGTTATCATCCGGGACAGGCCTACGAGCAGTACTTC. Amino acids: CASYHPGQAYEQYF. The chain recombines TRBV2 with TRBJ2-7, with TRBD1 matching 8 bases. Germline CDR1 reads SNHLY; CDR2 reads FYNNEI. The CDR3 extends over 14 amino acids. Trimming removed 9 bases from V and 2 bases from J; junction bases left unmatched: 9. Together with reference TRBV2 and TRBJ2-7, the CDR3 gives the full variable domain: EPEVTQTPSHQVTQMGQEVILRCVPISNHLYFYWYRQILGQKVEFLVSFYNNEISEKSEIFDDQFSVERPDGSNFTLKIRSTKLEDSAMYFCASYHPGQAYEQYFGPGTRLTVT.

The chain has TRBV7-6 and TRBJ2-1; 11 bases map to TRBD1. Germline trimming cut 5 bases from V and 9 bases from J; bases unmatched to any gene: 9. The CDR3 is 15 amino acids. The V gene's germline CDR1 is SGHVS and CDR2 FNYEAQ. The CDR3 DNA reads as TGTGCCAGCAGCCTCGGACAGGGGGCAGGGAGTGAGCAGTTCTTC. This encodes CASSLGQGAGSEQFF.

This clonotype was picked up a small number of times. The genes are TRBV15 and TRBJ2-1, with D possibly being TRBD2 (6 bases). Deletions cut 1 base from V and 1 base from J, with 14 bases between. CDR3 length: 17 amino acids. In germline, CDR1 is LNHNV, CDR2 YYDKDF (reference sequence). CDR3 nucleotides: TGTGCCACCAGCAGAGTCGGAGGGGCGGATTCCTACAATGAGCAGTTCTTC. Protein product: CATSRVGGADSYNEQFF.

This clonotype has a handful of counts. The gene calls are TRBV15 and TRBJ2-5, with unresolved D. V was shortened by 5 bases and J by 7 bases, with 11 bases between the two germline ends. CDR3 size: 12 residues. Germline V gene sequence: CDR1 LNHNV, CDR2 YYDKDF (reference sequence). Here the CDR3 reads CATSPRKGTQYF. The CDR3 DNA reads TGTGCCACCAGCCCGCGGAAGGGGACCCAGTACTTC.

This clonotype was picked up a small number of times. This chain connects TRBV5-1 to TRBJ1-2; 7 bases are a match to TRBD1. Germline CDR1 is SGHRS and CDR2 is YFSETQ. Trimming at V came to 6 bases and at J to 3 bases, leaving 2 bases not matched to a gene. This CDR3 has 12 amino acids. CDR3 loop: CASTGQDYGYTF. CDR3 nucleotides: TGCGCCAGCACCGGACAGGACTATGGCTACACCTTC.

This clonotype showed up many times. CDR3 sequence reads: CASSLERLPSYNEQFF. The CDR3 DNA is TGTGCCAGCAGCTTAGAACGGCTACCCTCCTACAATGAGCAGTTCTTC. V is TRBV7-8 and J is TRBJ2-1; no clear D. The germline V and J ends were trimmed by 1 base and 0 bases, with 10 bases remaining between them. Per the germline V gene, CDR1 is SGHVS and CDR2 is FQNEAQ. The CDR3 loop spans 16 amino acids.

This clonotype was seen at least ten times. The chain has TRBV7-2 and TRBJ1-2, with 10 bases fitting TRBD1. The CDR3 is 15 residues long. Germline V lookup: CDR1 SGHTA, CDR2 FQGNSA. The V and J ends lost 0 bases and 6 bases, in that order; junction bases with no gene match: 4. The CDR3 nucleotides are TGTGCCAGCAGCTTAGCGCAGACAGGGGGCGATGGCTACACCTTC. It translates to CASSLAQTGGDGYTF.

This clonotype was seen ten or more times. The chain carries TRBV12-3 or TRBV12-4 and TRBJ2-7; maybe TRBD2 (5 bases). This CDR3 is 13 amino acids long. V was trimmed by 8 bases and J by 1 base, leaving 12 bases between them. DNA of the CDR3: TGTGCCAGCTCCCACGGGATTTCCTACGAGCAGTACGTC. This gives the protein CASSHGISYEQYV.